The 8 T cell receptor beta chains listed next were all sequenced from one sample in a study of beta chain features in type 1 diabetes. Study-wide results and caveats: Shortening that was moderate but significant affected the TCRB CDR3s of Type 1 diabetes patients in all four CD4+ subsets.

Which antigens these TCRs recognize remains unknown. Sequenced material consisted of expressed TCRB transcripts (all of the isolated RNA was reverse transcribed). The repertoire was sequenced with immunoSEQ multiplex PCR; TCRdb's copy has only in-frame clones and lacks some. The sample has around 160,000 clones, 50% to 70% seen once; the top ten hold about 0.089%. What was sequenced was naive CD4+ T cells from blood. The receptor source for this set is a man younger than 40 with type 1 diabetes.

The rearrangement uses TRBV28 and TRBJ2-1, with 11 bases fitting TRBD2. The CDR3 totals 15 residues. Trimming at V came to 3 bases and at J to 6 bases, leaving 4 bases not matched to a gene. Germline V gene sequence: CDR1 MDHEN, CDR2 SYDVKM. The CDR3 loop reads CASSLAGTSGNEQFF. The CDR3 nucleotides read TGTGCCAGCAGTTTGGCCGGGACTAGCGGCAATGAGCAGTTCTTC.

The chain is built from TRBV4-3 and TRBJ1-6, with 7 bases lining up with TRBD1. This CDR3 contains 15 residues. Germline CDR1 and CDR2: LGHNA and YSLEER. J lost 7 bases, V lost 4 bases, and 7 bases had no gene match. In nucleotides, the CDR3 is TGCGCCAGCAGCCCATTCGACAGGGAGAATTCACCCCTCCACTTT. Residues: CASSPFDRENSPLHF.

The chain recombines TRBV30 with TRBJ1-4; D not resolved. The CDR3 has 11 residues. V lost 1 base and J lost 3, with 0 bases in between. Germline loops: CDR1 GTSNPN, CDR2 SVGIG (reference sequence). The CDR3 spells CAWSANEKLFF. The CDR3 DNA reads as TGTGCCTGGAGTGCTAATGAAAAACTGTTTTTT.

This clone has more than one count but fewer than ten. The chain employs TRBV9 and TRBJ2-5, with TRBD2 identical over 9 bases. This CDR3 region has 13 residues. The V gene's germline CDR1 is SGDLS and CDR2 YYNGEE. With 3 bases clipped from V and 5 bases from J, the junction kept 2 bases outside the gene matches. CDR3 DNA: TGTGCCAGCAGCGCCAGCGGGGGGGAGACCCAGTACTTC. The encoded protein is CASSASGGETQYF.

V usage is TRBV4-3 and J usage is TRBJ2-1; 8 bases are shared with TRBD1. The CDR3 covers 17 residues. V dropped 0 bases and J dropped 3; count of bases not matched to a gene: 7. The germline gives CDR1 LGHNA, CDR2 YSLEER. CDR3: CASSQDPTGAVYNEQFF. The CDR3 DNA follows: TGCGCCAGCAGCCAAGACCCGACAGGGGCCGTCTACAATGAGCAGTTCTTC.

This CDR3 reads CASSQDIPASGANVLTF. In DNA form, the CDR3 reads TGCGCCAGCAGCCAAGATATTCCCGCCTCTGGGGCCAACGTCCTGACTTTC. The chain joins TRBV4-1 to TRBJ2-6; no reliable D call. CDR1 MGHRA and CDR2 YSYEKL come from the germline V gene. V was cut by 0 bases and J by 0 bases, with 9 bases left in between. The CDR3 is 17 amino acids.

In DNA form, the CDR3 reads TGTGCCAGCAGCCAATGGGACAGAAGGGAGACCCAGTACTTC. The encoded protein is CASSQWDRRETQYF. The chain uses TRBV14 and TRBJ2-5; 7 positions match TRBD1. The germline V gene encodes CDR1 SGHDN and CDR2 FVKESK. Losses at the gene ends were 2 bases for V and 5 bases for J; bases not matched to a gene: 5. The CDR3 runs 14 residues.

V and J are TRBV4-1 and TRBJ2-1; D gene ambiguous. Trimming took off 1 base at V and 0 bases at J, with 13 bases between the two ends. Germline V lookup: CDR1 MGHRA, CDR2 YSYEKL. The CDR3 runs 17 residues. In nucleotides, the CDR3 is TGCGCCAGCAGCCAAGTGACTCCTTTAGGCTCCTACAATGAGCAGTTCTTC. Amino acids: CASSQVTPLGSYNEQFF.